A selection of T cell receptor beta chains follows, all from one sample in a study of shared clonotypes between healthy human individuals. Profiled with immunoSEQ multiplex PCR; TCRdb holds only in-frame clones, not every one. The table has about 2.2 million clones, 93% seen once; the top ten hold around 1.7%. Sequencing was performed on naive CD8+ T cells from PBMCs. These receptors came from a man between 18 and 35 years old in good health. Some clones in this sample may be carry-over from other donors' samples. Each CDR3 is given with its conserved first and last residue. The order of the fields is clone size, J gene, V gene, D gene, CDR3 DNA, CDR3 protein. D genes are given only for firm matches. For some rows the clone size is stated as once, few or many, or as a class when expanded; others skip it.

clone_size: .
j_call: TRBJ2-1
v_call: TRBV5-5
d_call: .
cdr3_nt: TGTGCCAGCAGCTTGAGGGGAATCTACAATGAGCAGTTCTTC
cdr3_aa: CASSLRGIYNEQFF

clone_size: .
j_call: TRBJ2-7
v_call: TRBV5-1
d_call: .
cdr3_nt: TGCGCCAGCAGCTTGGGGGGGACCCCCTACGAGCAGTACTTC
cdr3_aa: CASSLGGTPYEQYF

clone_size: .
j_call: TRBJ2-7
v_call: TRBV7-9
d_call: .
cdr3_nt: TGTGCCAGCAGCTTAGAGTGGGGTTCCGAGCAGTACTTC
cdr3_aa: CASSLEWGSEQYF

clone_size: once
j_call: TRBJ2-7
v_call: TRBV19
d_call: TRBD1
cdr3_nt: TGTGCCAGTAGTATGCGGCAGGGGGCCTACGAGCAGTACTTC
cdr3_aa: CASSMRQGAYEQYF

clone_size: .
j_call: TRBJ2-5
v_call: TRBV9
d_call: .
cdr3_nt: TGTGCCAGCAGAAGTCGGAGCGGTCCCCAGTACTTC
cdr3_aa: CASRSRSGPQYF

clone_size: .
j_call: TRBJ2-3
v_call: TRBV19
d_call: .
cdr3_nt: TGTGCCAGTAGTATACCGGGATACACAGATACGCAGTATTTT
cdr3_aa: CASSIPGYTDTQYF

clone_size: .
j_call: TRBJ2-7
v_call: TRBV2
d_call: TRBD2
cdr3_nt: TGTGCCAGCAGTGATGGGACTAGCGGGACCTACGAGCAGTACTTC
cdr3_aa: CASSDGTSGTYEQYF

clone_size: .
j_call: TRBJ1-3
v_call: TRBV5-4
d_call: .
cdr3_nt: TGTGCCAGCAGCTTGGATAAGGGGATCAACGCTTACTCTGGAAACACCATATATTTT
cdr3_aa: CASSLDKGINAYSGNTIYF

clone_size: once
j_call: TRBJ2-7
v_call: TRBV5-6
d_call: TRBD2
cdr3_nt: TGTGCCAGCAGCTTGCGGGCTAGCGGGAGTTACGAGCAGTACTTC
cdr3_aa: CASSLRASGSYEQYF

clone_size: .
j_call: TRBJ2-7
v_call: TRBV27
d_call: .
cdr3_nt: TGTGCCAGCAGTTTATCAGGGGCCGGGACCTATTACGAGCAGTACTTC
cdr3_aa: CASSLSGAGTYYEQYF

clone_size: .
j_call: TRBJ2-1
v_call: TRBV13
d_call: .
cdr3_nt: TGTGCCAGCAGCTTATCTCTAAGCGGTTCCATCTACAATGAGCAGTTCTTC
cdr3_aa: CASSLSLSGSIYNEQFF

clone_size: .
j_call: TRBJ1-2
v_call: TRBV2
d_call: TRBD1
cdr3_nt: TGTGCCAGCAGGCGGACAGGCCCCTCCTATGGCTACACCTTC
cdr3_aa: CASRRTGPSYGYTF

clone_size: .
j_call: TRBJ1-3
v_call: TRBV10-3
d_call: .
cdr3_nt: TGTGCCATCAGTGCCAAGGGACTCCCTGGAAACACCATATATTTT
cdr3_aa: CAISAKGLPGNTIYF

clone_size: .
j_call: TRBJ2-5
v_call: TRBV15
d_call: TRBD1
cdr3_nt: TGTGCCACCAGCAGGAGACAGGGCGGTGAGACCCAGTACTTC
cdr3_aa: CATSRRQGGETQYF

clone_size: .
j_call: TRBJ1-1
v_call: TRBV4-3
d_call: .
cdr3_nt: TGCGCCAGCAGCCAAGATCGGACGGTCGGAGAAGCTTTCTTT
cdr3_aa: CASSQDRTVGEAFF

clone_size: .
j_call: TRBJ2-7
v_call: TRBV7-2
d_call: .
cdr3_nt: TGTGCCAGCAGCGACCTATACGAGCAGTACTTC
cdr3_aa: CASSDLYEQYF

clone_size: .
j_call: TRBJ1-3
v_call: TRBV11-2
d_call: .
cdr3_nt: TGTGCCAGCAGCCTAGGTAACGCTTGGGGGCTGGCTGGAAACACCATATATTTT
cdr3_aa: CASSLGNAWGLAGNTIYF

clone_size: .
j_call: TRBJ1-1
v_call: TRBV27
d_call: .
cdr3_nt: TGTGCCAGCTCACCCGGGGACGGCACTGAAGCTTTCTTT
cdr3_aa: CASSPGDGTEAFF

clone_size: .
j_call: TRBJ1-1
v_call: TRBV9
d_call: .
cdr3_nt: TGTGCCAGCAGCGCCCATAATGAACCGCGGGTAGGCACTGAAGCTTTCTTT
cdr3_aa: CASSAHNEPRVGTEAFF

clone_size: once
j_call: TRBJ2-7
v_call: TRBV19
d_call: .
cdr3_nt: TGTGCCAGTAGTTTATGGGGTGGCTACGAGCAGTACTTC
cdr3_aa: CASSLWGGYEQYF

clone_size: .
j_call: TRBJ1-1
v_call: TRBV28
d_call: .
cdr3_nt: TGTGCCAGCACCAGGGCGGGGGAGTACACTGAAGCTTTCTTT
cdr3_aa: CASTRAGEYTEAFF

clone_size: once
j_call: TRBJ1-5
v_call: TRBV28
d_call: .
cdr3_nt: TGTGCCAGCAGTTTAGAGTCAATCAATAGCAATCAGCCCCAGCATTTT
cdr3_aa: CASSLESINSNQPQHF

clone_size: .
j_call: TRBJ1-2
v_call: TRBV6-5
d_call: .
cdr3_nt: TGTGCCAGCAGTTACTCGGCAGGGACCCCGGGGGGCTACACCTTC
cdr3_aa: CASSYSAGTPGGYTF

clone_size: .
j_call: TRBJ2-2
v_call: TRBV7-3
d_call: .
cdr3_nt: TGTGCCAGCAGCTCCAGGATTGGGAACACCGGGGAGCTGTTTTTT
cdr3_aa: CASSSRIGNTGELFF

clone_size: .
j_call: TRBJ2-7
v_call: TRBV28
d_call: TRBD2
cdr3_nt: TGTGCCAGCAGTTTAATTGGCGGGAGCCCCTACGAGCAGTACTTC
cdr3_aa: CASSLIGGSPYEQYF

clone_size: few
j_call: TRBJ1-5
v_call: TRBV4-1
d_call: .
cdr3_nt: TGCGCCAGCAGCCAAGATCGGACCATTCAGCCCCAGCATTTT
cdr3_aa: CASSQDRTIQPQHF

clone_size: .
j_call: TRBJ1-2
v_call: TRBV9
d_call: .
cdr3_nt: TGTGCCAGCAGCGTCTCTTCCAAAAATAACTATGGCTACACCTTC
cdr3_aa: CASSVSSKNNYGYTF

clone_size: .
j_call: TRBJ2-7
v_call: TRBV6-5
d_call: .
cdr3_nt: TGTGCCAGCAGTTTCGGCTTTTCCTACGAGCAGTACTTC
cdr3_aa: CASSFGFSYEQYF

clone_size: .
j_call: TRBJ2-3
v_call: TRBV27
d_call: .
cdr3_nt: TGTGCCAGCAGTTTAGTAGCGACAGATACGCAGTATTTT
cdr3_aa: CASSLVATDTQYF

clone_size: .
j_call: TRBJ2-3
v_call: TRBV29-1
d_call: .
cdr3_nt: TGCAGCGTTGGGGCAGATACGCAGTATTTT
cdr3_aa: CSVGADTQYF

clone_size: .
j_call: TRBJ2-4
v_call: TRBV19
d_call: .
cdr3_nt: TGTGCCAGTAGTATAAGTCCAGCCCTAGCCAAAAACATTCAGTACTTC
cdr3_aa: CASSISPALAKNIQYF

clone_size: .
j_call: TRBJ1-2
v_call: TRBV27
d_call: TRBD1
cdr3_nt: TGTGCCAGCAGTTTGGGACAGGATTCAATTGCACCTAACTATGGCTACACCTTC
cdr3_aa: CASSLGQDSIAPNYGYTF

clone_size: .
j_call: TRBJ1-2
v_call: TRBV13
d_call: TRBD1
cdr3_nt: TGTGCCAGCAGCGACAGGGGGGACTATGGCTACACCTTC
cdr3_aa: CASSDRGDYGYTF

clone_size: .
j_call: TRBJ2-7
v_call: TRBV30
d_call: .
cdr3_nt: TGTGCCTGGAGTGTCTCCCCACATCGCGAGCAGTACTTC
cdr3_aa: CAWSVSPHREQYF

clone_size: .
j_call: TRBJ2-7
v_call: TRBV29-1
d_call: TRBD1
cdr3_nt: TGCAGCGTTTTCGGACAGGGCTACGAGCAGTACTTC
cdr3_aa: CSVFGQGYEQYF

clone_size: .
j_call: TRBJ1-3
v_call: TRBV4-1
d_call: TRBD1
cdr3_nt: TGCGCCAGCAGCCAAGATCCCCGACAGGGCTCTGGAAACACCATATATTTT
cdr3_aa: CASSQDPRQGSGNTIYF

clone_size: .
j_call: TRBJ1-1
v_call: TRBV11-2
d_call: .
cdr3_nt: TGTGCCAGCAGCTTAGGGGGGAACGAAGCTTTCTTT
cdr3_aa: CASSLGGNEAFF

clone_size: .
j_call: TRBJ2-1
v_call: TRBV6-5
d_call: .
cdr3_nt: TGTGCCAGCAGTTATGGGAGCCCTTGGGATGAGCAGTTCTTC
cdr3_aa: CASSYGSPWDEQFF

clone_size: .
j_call: TRBJ2-5
v_call: TRBV19
d_call: TRBD2
cdr3_nt: TGTGCCAGTAGTGACCTAGCGGGGGGCCAAGAGACCCAGTACTTC
cdr3_aa: CASSDLAGGQETQYF

clone_size: .
j_call: TRBJ2-1
v_call: TRBV10-3
d_call: TRBD2
cdr3_nt: TGTGCCATCAGTGAATATGGGACTAGCGTAACCTACAATGAGCAGTTCTTC
cdr3_aa: CAISEYGTSVTYNEQFF

clone_size: .
j_call: TRBJ2-1
v_call: TRBV7-9
d_call: TRBD2
cdr3_nt: TGTGCCAGCAGCCCCCTCAGCGGGAGGGCCCCTGAGCAGTTCTTC
cdr3_aa: CASSPLSGRAPEQFF

clone_size: .
j_call: TRBJ2-4
v_call: TRBV27
d_call: .
cdr3_nt: TGTGCCAGCACCCTAATAATGTACACCACTAAAGCCAAAAACATTCAGTACTTC
cdr3_aa: CASTLIMYTTKAKNIQYF

clone_size: .
j_call: TRBJ2-2
v_call: TRBV11-2
d_call: TRBD1
cdr3_nt: TGTGCCAGCAGCTTGGGACCGGGACAGGGGGCATCCGGGGAGCTGTTTTTT
cdr3_aa: CASSLGPGQGASGELFF

clone_size: .
j_call: TRBJ2-5
v_call: TRBV4-1
d_call: TRBD2
cdr3_nt: TGCGCCAGCAGCCAAAGCGGGGCTGGGGAGACCCAGTACTTC
cdr3_aa: CASSQSGAGETQYF

clone_size: .
j_call: TRBJ2-7
v_call: TRBV7-8
d_call: TRBD1
cdr3_nt: TGTGCCAGCAGCCCGACGACAGGGGGCTACGAGCAGTACTTC
cdr3_aa: CASSPTTGGYEQYF

clone_size: .
j_call: TRBJ2-7
v_call: TRBV19
d_call: .
cdr3_nt: TGTGCCAGTACAGGTATGATGTTAGAGGGAACCTACGAGCAGTACTTC
cdr3_aa: CASTGMMLEGTYEQYF

clone_size: .
j_call: TRBJ2-7
v_call: TRBV29-1
d_call: TRBD1
cdr3_nt: TGCAGCGTTGAAGATCCGGGACAGCACTATGAGCAGTACTTC
cdr3_aa: CSVEDPGQHYEQYF

clone_size: once
j_call: TRBJ2-7
v_call: TRBV29-1
d_call: .
cdr3_nt: TGCAGCGTGGACATATTGGGTGTGGGCTCCTACGAGCAGTACTTC
cdr3_aa: CSVDILGVGSYEQYF

clone_size: .
j_call: TRBJ1-4
v_call: TRBV27
d_call: TRBD1
cdr3_nt: TGTGCCAGCAGTTGGGGTCCCGGGACAGGGACCGCTGAAAAACTGTTTTTT
cdr3_aa: CASSWGPGTGTAEKLFF

clone_size: .
j_call: TRBJ1-1
v_call: TRBV9
d_call: TRBD1
cdr3_nt: TGTGCCAGCAGCGCAGCGACAGGGTGGACTGAAGCTTTCTTT
cdr3_aa: CASSAATGWTEAFF

clone_size: .
j_call: TRBJ2-2
v_call: TRBV5-1
d_call: .
cdr3_nt: TGCGCCAGCAGCTCACCTCCACACCGAGGTGGCGGGGAGCTGTTTTTT
cdr3_aa: CASSSPPHRGGGELFF

clone_size: .
j_call: TRBJ2-4
v_call: TRBV15
d_call: TRBD2
cdr3_nt: TGTGCCACCAGCGCCGGACTAGCGGGAGGCAAAAACATTCAGTACTTC
cdr3_aa: CATSAGLAGGKNIQYF

clone_size: .
j_call: TRBJ1-5
v_call: TRBV4-1
d_call: TRBD1
cdr3_nt: TGCGCCAGCAGCCAAGGACAGGGCTTACGGAATCAGCCCCAGCATTTT
cdr3_aa: CASSQGQGLRNQPQHF

clone_size: .
j_call: TRBJ1-4
v_call: TRBV28
d_call: .
cdr3_nt: TGTGCCAGCAACGGAGCAACTAATGAAAAACTGTTTTTT
cdr3_aa: CASNGATNEKLFF

clone_size: .
j_call: TRBJ2-7
v_call: TRBV7-6
d_call: TRBD2
cdr3_nt: TGTGCCAGCAGCTTTAGCGGGAGGGCCTTTGGAGAGCAGTACTTC
cdr3_aa: CASSFSGRAFGEQYF

clone_size: .
j_call: TRBJ2-2
v_call: TRBV7-9
d_call: .
cdr3_nt: TGTGCCAGCAGCTTACCTCGGGCAGACAACACCGGGGAGCTGTTTTTT
cdr3_aa: CASSLPRADNTGELFF

clone_size: .
j_call: TRBJ2-7
v_call: TRBV27
d_call: .
cdr3_nt: TGTGCCAGCAGACCCACTAGTAACGAGCAGTACTTC
cdr3_aa: CASRPTSNEQYF

clone_size: .
j_call: TRBJ2-1
v_call: TRBV10-1
d_call: TRBD2
cdr3_nt: TGCGCCAGCAGTGATTCGCTAGCGGGACCTTACAATGAGCAGTTCTTC
cdr3_aa: CASSDSLAGPYNEQFF

clone_size: .
j_call: TRBJ1-1
v_call: TRBV5-8
d_call: .
cdr3_nt: TGTGCCAGCAGCTTGGTGGGGGAAGTGGACACTGAAGCTTTCTTT
cdr3_aa: CASSLVGEVDTEAFF

clone_size: .
j_call: TRBJ2-2
v_call: TRBV13
d_call: .
cdr3_nt: TGTGCCAGCACCCTTCGATTCACCGGGGAGCTGTTTTTT
cdr3_aa: CASTLRFTGELFF